Here is one T cell receptor (beta chain) with its context. This clone may be a read error of a much larger clone one base away. Roughly 10 milliliters of peripheral blood were drawn from each donor. This CDR3 region has 11 residues. The germline V and J ends were trimmed by 7 bases and 4 bases, with 9 bases remaining between them. Germline V gene sequence: CDR1 SQVTM, CDR2 ANQGSEA. This record belongs to a study of blood T cells in healthy people across ages. Together with a sample-barcoded 5' primer, a J-beta primer mix was included in a second PCR lasting roughly 6 to 12 cycles. Each cDNA molecule, via a template-switch adaptor with 12 random nucleotides, was tagged. TCRdb redid the calling of the 5' RACE reads with MiXCR, one entry per CDR3 protein. The top ten hold around 15% of the sample, which has roughly 900,000 distinct CDR3 sequences, 48% seen once.

The source is a man aged 25 to 40 in good health. The chain uses TRBV29-1 and TRBJ2-3; no reliable D call. The sample taken for sequencing was blood. CDR3 loop: CSASVSDTQYF. CDR3 DNA: TGCAGCGCGTCCGTGTCAGATACGCAGTATTTT.